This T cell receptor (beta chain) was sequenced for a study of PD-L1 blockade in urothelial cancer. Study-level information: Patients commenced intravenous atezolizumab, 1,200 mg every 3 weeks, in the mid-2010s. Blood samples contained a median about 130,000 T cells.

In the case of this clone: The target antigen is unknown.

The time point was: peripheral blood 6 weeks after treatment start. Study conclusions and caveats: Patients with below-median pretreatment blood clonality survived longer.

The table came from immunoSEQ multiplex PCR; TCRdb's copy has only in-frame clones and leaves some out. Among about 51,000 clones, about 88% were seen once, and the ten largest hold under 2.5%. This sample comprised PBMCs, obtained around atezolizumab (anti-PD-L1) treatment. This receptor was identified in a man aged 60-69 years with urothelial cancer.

In DNA, the CDR3 is TGCGCCAGCAGCGCGGGGACGGTAAACTATGGCTACACCTTC. Its translation: CASSAGTVNYGYTF. The V and J genes are TRBV5-1 and TRBJ1-2; TRBD1 is a possible D gene (5 bases). From germline, CDR1 is SGHRS and CDR2 YFSETQ. This CDR3 has 14 residues. Deletions cut 4 bases from V and 2 bases from J, with 12 bases between.